The 13 T cell receptor beta chains in this list originate from one sample, sequenced in a study of a mutant IDH1 vaccine in newly diagnosed glioma. Clones were read by immunoSEQ multiplex PCR, and TCRdb kept only the in-frame ones, dropping some. Among tens of thousands of clones listed, 86% were seen once. Indicated time point: baseline, week 1 (first vaccination visit). Treatment meaning: pre-vaccination baseline after standard-of-care therapy. The sample here was PBMCs, taken from a glioma patient treated with radiotherapy, temozolomide or both. The receptors were sampled from a man aged 35 to 55 with glioma.

This chain joins TRBV20-1 and TRBJ2-3; D remains ambiguous. The ends were cut back, 1 base at V and 6 bases at J, with 5 bases in the middle. CDR1 DFQATT and CDR2 SNEGSKA come from the germline V gene (reference sequence). CDR3 length: 11 amino acids. CDR3 sequence reads: CSARVRDTQYF. Written as DNA, the CDR3 is TGCAGTGCTAGAGTTCGTGATACGCAGTATTTT.

The sample holds one count of this clone. This CDR3 reads CASSLARGPDGELFF. The CDR3 region has the DNA TGTGCCAGCAGCTTAGCCCGGGGGCCGGACGGGGAGCTGTTTTTT. The chain joins TRBV7-9 to TRBJ2-2; TRBD1 or TRBD2 may be the D gene (6 bases each). This CDR3 region has 15 residues. Germline loops: CDR1 SEHNR, CDR2 FQNEAQ (reference sequence). Trimming stripped 0 bases from V and 7 bases from J, with 12 bases between.

This clone was observed a handful of times. The chain has TRBV29-1 and TRBJ1-1; D not certain. The CDR3 is 13 residues long. Germline assignment: CDR1 SQVTM and CDR2 ANQGSEA. V was cut by 1 base and J by 5 bases, with 11 bases left in between. CDR3 DNA sequence: TGCAGCGTTGAAGCCCCCCAGCGGACTGAAGCTTTCTTT. Translation: CSVEAPQRTEAFF. Looking up the rest from reference TRBV29-1 and TRBJ1-1 gives the full variable domain: SAVISQKPSRDICQRGTSLTIQCQVDSQVTMMFWYRQQPGQSLTLIATANQGSEATYESGFVIDKFPISRPNLTFSTLTVSNMSPEDSSIYLCSVEAPQRTEAFFGQGTRLTVV.

The chain recombines TRBV10-3 with TRBJ2-7; 11 nucleotides align to TRBD1. The CDR3 consists of 15 residues. Germline CDR1 and CDR2: ENHRY and SYGVKD. With V trimmed by 2 bases and J by 4 bases, 4 bases remained unmatched. CDR3 in amino acids: CAISEGQGARYEQYF. Here the CDR3 DNA reads TGTGCCATCAGTGAGGGACAGGGGGCCAGGTACGAGCAGTACTTC.

V usage is TRBV28 and J usage is TRBJ2-5, with 9 bases fitting TRBD1. The V gene's germline CDR1 is MDHEN and CDR2 SYDVKM. The junction had 8 bases not matched to a gene; V was cut back by 5 bases and J by 4 bases. The CDR3 consists of 15 residues. The CDR3 protein is CASSGDRGVRETQYF. The CDR3 nucleotides read TGTGCCAGCAGTGGAGACAGGGGGGTGAGAGAGACCCAGTACTTC.

The chain carries TRBV19 and TRBJ1-1; possible D gene TRBD1, 5 bases. V was trimmed by 5 bases and J by 0 bases, leaving 16 bases between them. Looked up from germline, CDR1 is LNHDA and CDR2 is SQIVND (reference sequence). The CDR3 loop spans 16 amino acids. CDR3 DNA sequence: TGTGCCAGTAGTCGGGGGGATGGGTTCGTGAACACTGAAGCTTTCTTT. It specifies CASSRGDGFVNTEAFF.

This chain joins TRBV5-1 and TRBJ1-2, with 8 nucleotides matching TRBD1. Unmatched junction bases numbered 15, after V lost 5 bases and J lost 9 bases. This CDR3 region has 15 residues. Per germline, CDR1 SGHRS and CDR2 YFSETQ. CDR3 protein: CASRPAGTGPESYTF. DNA of the CDR3: TGCGCCAGCAGACCGGCGGGGACAGGCCCCGAGAGCTACACCTTC.

The V call is TRBV11-2, the J call TRBJ2-1; 7 positions match TRBD1. V was pared by 5 bases and J by 8 bases, with 9 bases of the junction left unmatched. In germline, CDR1 is SGHAT, CDR2 FQNNGV. CDR3 length: 14 residues. CDR3 in amino acids: CASSTTRGSDEQFF. CDR3 DNA sequence: TGTGCCAGCAGCACGACCAGGGGGAGCGATGAGCAGTTCTTC.

The chain recombines TRBV4-2 with TRBJ1-2; D is undetermined. Trimming shortened V by 0 bases and J by 6 bases, and 17 bases separated the two germline ends. Germline values: CDR1 LGHNA, CDR2 YNFKEQ. The length of the CDR3 is 16 residues. Here the CDR3 DNA reads TGTGCCAGCAGCCAAGAGAGAAACCTCCAGGCGGATGGCTACACCTTC. Protein product: CASSQERNLQADGYTF.

The chain uses TRBV7-2 and TRBJ1-2; D ambiguous. The V gene lost 3 bases and the J gene lost 2 bases, with 4 bases spanning the gap. From germline, CDR1 is SGHTA and CDR2 FQGNSA. The CDR3 has 12 residues. The CDR3 region has the DNA TGTGCCAGCAGCTTGGAGAACTATGGCTACACCTTC. Its translation is CASSLENYGYTF.

This clone has only one observation. The chain recombines TRBV15 with TRBJ2-7; TRBD2 matches 9 bases. This CDR3 has 14 residues. V lost 4 bases to trimming and J lost 0 bases; unmatched junction nucleotides: 1. CDR1 is LNHNV and CDR2 is YYDKDF in the germline V gene (reference sequence). The CDR3 here is CATSTSGNSYEQYF. The CDR3 nucleotides read TGTGCCACCAGCACTAGCGGGAACTCCTACGAGCAGTACTTC.

This chain joins TRBV6-1 and TRBJ1-5; unclear D gene. This CDR3 has 15 amino acids. CDR1 and CDR2 from the germline V gene are MNHNS and SASEGT. V shed 5 bases and J shed 3 bases, with 14 bases lying between them. The chain's CDR3 is CASSSSPSNNQPQHF. CDR3 DNA sequence: TGTGCCAGCAGTTCGTCACCGAGTAACAATCAGCCCCAGCATTTT.

As regards this clone: One end of the junction is discordant with germline, which a read error may explain. V and J are TRBV10-3 and TRBJ1-2; the match to TRBD1 covers 7 bases. Germline lookup yields CDR1 ENHRY and CDR2 SYGVKD. This CDR3 has 15 residues. The CDR3 region has the DNA TGTGCCAGCAGTTTCCTCAGGGGGAGTAACTATGGCTACACCTTC. It translates to CASSFLRGSNYGYTF.